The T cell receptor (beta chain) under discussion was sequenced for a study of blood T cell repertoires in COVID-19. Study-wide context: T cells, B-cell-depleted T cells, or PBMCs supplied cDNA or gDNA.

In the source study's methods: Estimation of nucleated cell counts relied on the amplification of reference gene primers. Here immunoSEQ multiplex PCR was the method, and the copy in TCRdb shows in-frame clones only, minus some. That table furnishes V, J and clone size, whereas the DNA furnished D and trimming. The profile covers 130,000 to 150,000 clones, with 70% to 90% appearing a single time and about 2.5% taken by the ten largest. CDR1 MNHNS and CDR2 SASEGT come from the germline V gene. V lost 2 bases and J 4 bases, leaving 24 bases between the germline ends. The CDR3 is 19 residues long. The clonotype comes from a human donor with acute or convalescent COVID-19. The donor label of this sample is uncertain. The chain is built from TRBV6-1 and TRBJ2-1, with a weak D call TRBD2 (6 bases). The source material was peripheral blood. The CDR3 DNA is TGTGCCAGCAGTGAACTTCGTGGAGCATTATCGGGAGCGTACAATGAGCAGTTCTTC. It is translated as CASSELRGALSGAYNEQFF.